What follows are 32 T cell receptor beta chains derived from one specimen sequenced in a study of OX40 agonist ivuxolimab in advanced cancers. TCRdb's copy holds only in-frame clones and misses some; the assay was immunoSEQ multiplex PCR. The sample consists of about 53,000 clones, roughly 79% of them appearing once. Sequences were derived from CD4+ or CD8+ T cells sorted from blood, sampled in a trial of the OX40 agonist ivuxolimab. Source of these receptors: an adult with an advanced solid tumor such as melanoma, head and neck, liver or kidney cancer.

This clone was observed once. This chain links TRBV5-6 with TRBJ2-7; D not resolved. From germline, CDR1 is SGHDT and CDR2 YYEEEE. The CDR3 is made up of 13 amino acids. Between the trimmed V and J ends, which lost 6 bases and 1 base, there was a span of 11 bases. The CDR3 sequence is CASTLVGSYEQYF. CDR3 bases: TGTGCCAGCACCCTCGTGGGGTCCTACGAGCAGTACTTC.

The chain couples TRBV28 to TRBJ1-3; no reliable D call. There are 15 residues in the CDR3. Germline V gene lookup returns CDR1 MDHEN and CDR2 SYDVKM. Trimming shortened V by 2 bases and J by 3 bases, and 11 bases separated the two germline ends. Written as DNA, the CDR3 is TGTGCCAGCAGTTTAAAAGGGCTTAATGGAAACACCATATATTTT. Residues: CASSLKGLNGNTIYF.

About this clone: The same CDR3 is also encoded by other DNA sequences in this sample. The V call is TRBV7-2, the J call TRBJ2-5; D gene unclear. Germline V gene data show CDR1 as SGHTA and CDR2 as FQGNSA. V shed 4 bases and J shed 2 bases, with 8 bases lying between them. This CDR3 has 13 residues. CDR3 in amino acids: CASSSSVQETQYF. In DNA, the CDR3 is TGTGCCAGCAGCTCTTCTGTTCAAGAGACCCAGTACTTC.

The rearrangement uses TRBV19 and TRBJ1-1; D not resolved. CDR3 length: 13 amino acids. The germline CDR1 and CDR2 sequences are LNHDA and SQIVND (reference sequence). The V end lost 5 bases, the J end lost 3 bases, and 10 bases lay between the germline ends. The DNA of the CDR3 is TGTGCCAGTAGTTTACAGAAGGACACTGAAGCTTTCTTT. It translates to CASSLQKDTEAFF. The complete variable domain, with remaining parts taken from reference TRBV19 and TRBJ1-1, reads DGGITQSPKYLFRKEGQNVTLSCEQNLNHDAMYWYRQDPGQGLRLIYYSQIVNDFQKGDIAEGYSVSREKKESFPLTVTSAQKNPTAFYLCASSLQKDTEAFFGQGTRLTVV.

Within the sample, this clone is medium-sized. This CDR3 reads CASSRTTGGTYGYTF. For the CDR3, the DNA is TGTGCCAGCAGCCGGACGACAGGGGGCACCTATGGCTACACCTTC. V is TRBV7-9 and J is TRBJ1-2; 10 nucleotides agree with TRBD1. Germline V gene sequence: CDR1 SEHNR, CDR2 FQNEAQ (reference sequence). This CDR3 region has 15 residues. Trimming removed 5 bases from V and 4 bases from J; junction bases left unmatched: 7. The variable domain in full, completed from reference TRBV7-9 and TRBJ1-2, reads DTGVSQNPRHKITKRGQNVTFRCDPISEHNRLYWYRQTLGQGPEFLTYFQNEAQLEKSRLLSDRFSAERPKGSFSTLEIQRTEQGDSAMYLCASSRTTGGTYGYTFGSGTRLTVV.

V and J are TRBV5-4 and TRBJ2-7, with 7 bases fitting TRBD2. This CDR3 spans 15 amino acids. The ends lost 1 base at V and 1 base at J; junction bases unmatched: 5. Per germline, CDR1 SGHNT and CDR2 YYREEE (reference sequence). The CDR3 DNA reads as TGTGCCAGCAGCTTGAACGGGGGGAAGTCCTACGAGCAGTACTTC. Its protein product is CASSLNGGKSYEQYF.

The chain couples TRBV6-1 to TRBJ2-7; TRBD1 agrees at 8 bases. The V segment lost 6 bases and the J segment 9 bases; nucleotides outside the gene matches: 10. The germline V gene encodes CDR1 MNHNS and CDR2 SASEGT. The CDR3 contains 13 residues. The CDR3 region is CASSPGQDRGQYF. CDR3 bases: TGTGCCAGCAGCCCGGGACAGGACCGGGGGCAGTACTTC.

This rearrangement joins TRBV7-8 to TRBJ1-1; 8 bases fit TRBD1. V lost 5 bases to trimming and J lost 5 bases; unmatched junction nucleotides: 10. The CDR3 totals 15 residues. The germline V gene has CDR1 SGHVS and CDR2 FQNEAQ. The CDR3 loop is CASSLYGTGRTEAFF. CDR3 nucleotides: TGTGCCAGCAGCCTATACGGGACAGGCCGTACTGAAGCTTTCTTT.

V is TRBV4-2 and J is TRBJ1-5; no clear D gene. This CDR3 spans 16 amino acids. Trimming removed 1 base at V and 1 base at J, with 11 bases between. Germline assignment: CDR1 LGHNA and CDR2 YNFKEQ. The CDR3 bases are TGTGCCAGCAGCCAAGGAGAATTACGAAGCAATCAGCCCCAGCATTTT. It encodes CASSQGELRSNQPQHF.

V gene TRBV19 combines with J gene TRBJ1-1; TRBD1 agrees at 9 bases. This CDR3 comprises 16 residues. Trimming cost V 6 bases and J 4 bases; bases outside gene matches: 12. Germline values: CDR1 LNHDA, CDR2 SQIVND (reference sequence). The CDR3 sequence is CASRGTGIGFSTEAFF. CDR3 nucleotide sequence: TGTGCCAGTAGAGGGACAGGGATCGGTTTTAGCACTGAAGCTTTCTTT.

This clone was picked up one time. The rearrangement joins TRBV4-1 to TRBJ1-1; D is possibly TRBD1 (6 bases). The CDR3 totals 13 residues. Germline loops: CDR1 MGHRA, CDR2 YSYEKL. V was clipped by 3 bases and J by 7 bases, with 12 bases between them. The CDR3 coding sequence is TGCGCCAGCAGCCAGGGGGCGTTTGGTGAAGCTTTCTTT. Amino acid sequence: CASSQGAFGEAFF.

The V and J genes are TRBV27 and TRBJ2-5, with 7 bases fitting TRBD1. J was trimmed by 1 base and V by 5 bases; bases with no gene match: 10. This CDR3 has 16 residues. The germline V gene encodes CDR1 MNHEY and CDR2 SMNVEV (reference sequence). DNA of the CDR3: TGTGCCAGCAGTATTAGGGGACAGAGCATCCAAGAGACCCAGTACTTC. Translating gives CASSIRGQSIQETQYF.

This chain links TRBV19 with TRBJ1-5; D remains unclear. V was cut by 5 bases and J by 5 bases, with 10 bases left in between. The CDR3 totals 13 residues. Germline V lookup: CDR1 LNHDA, CDR2 SQIVND (reference sequence). Here the CDR3 reads CASSLGSDQPQHF. The CDR3, as DNA: TGTGCCAGTAGTCTAGGGTCCGATCAGCCCCAGCATTTT.

The chain uses TRBV6-6 and TRBJ2-1; D is possibly TRBD1 (6 bases). V lost 6 bases, J lost 4 bases, and 10 bases lay in between. CDR3 length equals 13 residues. Germline V lookup: CDR1 MNHNY, CDR2 SVGAGI (reference sequence). CDR3 sequence: CASSSGQYNEQFF. The CDR3 nucleotides read TGTGCCAGCAGCAGCGGACAGTACAATGAGCAGTTCTTC.

The chain joins TRBV4-3 to TRBJ1-2; no clear D. The germline CDR1 and CDR2 sequences are LGHNA and YSLEER. The CDR3 contains 14 residues. The V end was cut by 0 bases, the J end by 8 bases, with 13 bases between. CDR3: CASSQETSSRGYTF. The CDR3 nucleotides read TGCGCCAGCAGCCAAGAAACTAGTTCGAGGGGCTACACCTTC.

The chain recombines TRBV10-3 with TRBJ1-2; D is possibly TRBD1 (5 bases). With 0 bases removed from V and 2 bases from J, the gap between germline ends came to 13 bases. The germline gives CDR1 ENHRY, CDR2 SYGVKD. The CDR3 is 16 residues long. For the CDR3, the DNA is TGTGCCATCAGTGAGTCGCCGGGACGGGCAAACTATGGCTACACCTTC. Translation: CAISESPGRANYGYTF.

The genes are TRBV6-6 and TRBJ2-7, with D hard to call. With 4 bases removed from V and 1 base from J, the gap between germline ends came to 8 bases. This CDR3 spans 13 amino acids. Germline V lookup: CDR1 MNHNY, CDR2 SVGAGI (reference sequence). The CDR3: CASSSLGSYEQYF. CDR3 nucleotide sequence: TGTGCCAGCAGTTCCCTAGGTTCCTACGAGCAGTACTTC.

This clone was detected a few times. The V call is TRBV7-2, the J call TRBJ2-7; TRBD1 might be the D (5 bases). V lost 2 bases, J lost 2 bases, and 22 bases lay in between. Germline V gene data show CDR1 as SGHTA and CDR2 as FQGNSA. The CDR3 covers 18 residues. CDR3 nucleotide sequence: TGTGCCAGCAGCTTATACCCCCAGGGCCGGACCGCTACCTACGAGCAGTACTTC. It translates to CASSLYPQGRTATYEQYF.

The CDR3 nucleotides read TGTGCCAGCAGCCCACAGGGTTACACCGGGGAGCTGTTTTTT. Translating gives CASSPQGYTGELFF. The V call is TRBV11-3, the J call TRBJ2-2; tentative D call: TRBD1 (6 bases). Germline V lookup: CDR1 SGHNT, CDR2 YENEEA. The CDR3 length is 14 residues. V lost 5 bases and J 3 bases, leaving 10 bases between the germline ends.

The rearrangement uses TRBV21-1 and TRBJ2-2; the DNA was not used to check the table's D call, TRBD2. TRBV21-1 is shown as a pseudogene. The CDR3 covers 18 residues. The CDR3 here is CASSKESYGGSNTGELFF. CDR3 coding DNA: TGTGCCAGCAGCAAAGAAAGTTACGGAGGGTCGAACACCGGGGAGCTGTTTTTT.

In its sample, this clone was seen once. The CDR3 region is CASSSRVSQLNTEAFF. CDR3 bases: TGCGCCAGCAGCTCACGGGTCAGTCAATTGAACACTGAAGCTTTCTTT. The chain employs TRBV5-1 and TRBJ1-1, with D unclear. The CDR3 has 16 residues. Looked up from germline, CDR1 is SGHRS and CDR2 is YFSETQ. Trimming cost V 3 bases and J 0 bases, with 15 bases left between them.

V gene TRBV7-3 combines with J gene TRBJ1-1; D may be TRBD1 (5 bases). This CDR3 is built from 15 residues. Trimming stripped 4 bases from V and 2 bases from J, with 14 bases between. Per germline, CDR1 SGHTA and CDR2 FQGTGA. CDR3 in amino acids: CASSWGPEPNTEAFF. For the CDR3, the DNA is TGTGCCAGCAGCTGGGGCCCCGAGCCAAACACTGAAGCTTTCTTT.

This chain links TRBV29-1 with TRBJ1-5, with D possibly TRBD1 on 5 matching bases. Trimming took off 4 bases at V and 2 bases at J, with 12 bases between the two ends. The germline CDR1 and CDR2 sequences are SQVTM and ANQGSEA. The CDR3 is 14 residues long. The CDR3 coding sequence is TGCAGCGTTGCGTTGGGGGTGGGCAATCAGCCCCAGCATTTT. It is translated as CSVALGVGNQPQHF.

This chain joins TRBV5-1 and TRBJ2-3, with 12 bases aligning to TRBD2. This CDR3 region has 18 residues. Germline V gene data show CDR1 as SGHRS and CDR2 as YFSETQ. V dropped 0 bases and J dropped 4; count of bases not matched to a gene: 9. The CDR3 is CASSLAPQLAGGPDTQYF. As DNA, the CDR3 is TGCGCCAGCAGCTTGGCCCCACAACTAGCGGGAGGTCCAGATACGCAGTATTTT.

The chain combines TRBV2 with TRBJ2-2; D tentatively fits TRBD1 or TRBD2 (5 bases each). V was clipped by 5 bases and J by 4 bases, with 20 bases between them. Germline V gene lookup returns CDR1 SNHLY and CDR2 FYNNEI. The CDR3 totals 17 residues. The CDR3 loop reads CASSSFGLGTVTGELFF. The CDR3 DNA reads as TGTGCCAGCAGTTCCTTCGGACTGGGGACGGTCACCGGGGAGCTGTTTTTT.

The V and J genes are TRBV6-1 and TRBJ2-1, with 8 nucleotides matching TRBD1. Germline V gene data show CDR1 as MNHNS and CDR2 as SASEGT. The J segment lost 4 bases and the V segment lost 1 base, leaving 6 bases of the junction unmatched. The CDR3 has 16 residues. This chain's CDR3 is CASSEGQGAWYNEQFF. The CDR3 region has the DNA TGTGCCAGCAGTGAAGGGCAGGGGGCTTGGTACAATGAGCAGTTCTTC.

The chain recombines TRBV7-2 with TRBJ2-5; either TRBD1 or TRBD2 may fit D (5 bases each). The CDR3 covers 13 residues. Looked up from germline, CDR1 is SGHTA and CDR2 is FQGNSA. Trimming removed 3 bases from V and 7 bases from J, with 12 bases in between. The CDR3 sequence is CASSFTGAGTQYF. For the CDR3, the DNA is TGTGCCAGCAGCTTTACCGGGGCCGGGACCCAGTACTTC.

This clone was observed a handful of times. The chain has TRBV9 and TRBJ1-1; D remains unclear. The CDR3 totals 13 residues. The germline V gene encodes CDR1 SGDLS and CDR2 YYNGEE. V dropped 3 bases and J dropped 5 bases, with 11 bases sitting between them. As DNA, the CDR3 is TGTGCCAGCAGCGCCCGGACGAGAACTGAAGCTTTCTTT. It is translated as CASSARTRTEAFF.

This clone showed up just once. V gene TRBV27 combines with J gene TRBJ2-3, with a weak D call TRBD2 (7 bases). This CDR3 is 15 amino acids long. Germline CDR1 and CDR2: MNHEY and SMNVEV (reference sequence). Trimming took 0 bases from V and 4 from J, leaving 11 bases between them. CDR3: CASSLSWGGADTQYF. CDR3 coding DNA: TGTGCCAGCAGTTTATCTTGGGGGGGCGCAGATACGCAGTATTTT.

The chain couples TRBV5-8 to TRBJ1-5, with D hard to call. Germline CDR1 and CDR2: SGHTS and YDEGEE. V was pared by 0 bases and J by 0 bases, with 7 bases between. This CDR3 comprises 15 residues. The CDR3 nucleotides are TGTGCCAGCAGCTTGGGGGTGTTTAGCAATCAGCCCCAGCATTTT. Amino acids: CASSLGVFSNQPQHF.

This clone was recorded once. The V gene is TRBV7-2, the J gene TRBJ1-1; 7 bases are a match to TRBD1. In germline, CDR1 is SGHTA, CDR2 FQGNSA. With V trimmed by 3 bases and J by 2 bases, 6 bases remained unmatched. The CDR3 runs to 15 residues. CDR3 DNA: TGTGCCAGCAGCTTCCGGACAGGAACCAACACTGAAGCTTTCTTT. The encoded protein is CASSFRTGTNTEAFF.

This rearrangement joins TRBV6-6 to TRBJ2-2, with a tentative D call TRBD2 (6 bases). Germline V gives CDR1 MNHNY, CDR2 SVGAGI (reference sequence). V was cut by 6 bases and J by 2 bases, with 13 bases left in between. The CDR3 totals 15 residues. The chain's CDR3 is CASRTGTSNTGELFF. The CDR3 DNA is TGTGCCAGCAGGACTGGGACTTCTAACACCGGGGAGCTGTTTTTT.